This is a list of T cell receptor beta chains from one sample in a study of T cell changes during pregnancy in multiple sclerosis. Repertoires were generated with immunoSEQ multiplex PCR, while TCRdb's copy carries only in-frame clones and drops some. The sample records around 49,000 clones, 92% being singletons. Sequencing used CD4+ T cells from peripheral blood mononuclear cells, obtained after pregnancy. The receptors derive from a female donor in good health, enrolled as a control in a pregnancy study. The CDR3 runs from the conserved cysteine through the conserved F or W. A D gene is named only where the DNA matches it firmly.

>TRBJ2-2|TRBV6-5|-
TGTGCCAGCAGTTACGGAGGCAGACGCACCGGGGAGCTGTTTTTT
CASSYGGRRTGELFF
>TRBJ1-5|TRBV5-8|-
TGTGCCAGCAGCTTGGGAGGGCGGGTGACCCAGCCCCAGCATTTT
CASSLGGRVTQPQHF
>TRBJ2-3|TRBV9|TRBD2
TGTGCCAGCAGCGTAGCTCCCCTTAGCGGGAGGCCAGCTCAGGCAGATACGCAGTATTTT
CASSVAPLSGRPAQADTQYF
>TRBJ2-2|TRBV9|TRBD1
TGTGCCAGCAGCGTCGACAGGGGGGCCGGGGAGCTGTTTTTT
CASSVDRGAGELFF
>TRBJ1-4|TRBV12-5|-
TGTGCTAGTGGACCGCAGGGAAATGAAAAACTGCTTTTT
CASGPQGNEKLLF
>TRBJ1-2|TRBV6-5|TRBD1
TGTGCCAGCAGTTACTCACAGAAGGGACAGGGCGGCGGCTACACCTTC
CASSYSQKGQGGGYTF
>TRBJ2-3|TRBV7-2|-
TGTGCCAGCAGCTTAGGGGCGCCAGATACGCAGTATTTT
CASSLGAPDTQYF
>TRBJ1-4|TRBV30|-
TGTGCCTGGAGTGTACTTGGAGGGGTTGGTAATGAAAAACTGTTTTTT
CAWSVLGGVGNEKLFF
>TRBJ1-1|TRBV5-1|-
TGCGCCAGCAGCTTGAGACAGTTACAAAACACTGAAGCTTTCTTT
CASSLRQLQNTEAFF
>TRBJ2-1|TRBV7-3|-
TGTGCCAGCAGCTTAAGGGGGCGGGGGTCAAATGAGCAGTTCTTC
CASSLRGRGSNEQFF